This T cell receptor beta chain was profiled in a study of shared clonotypes between healthy human individuals. General study results and limits: Among the subsets, naive ones generally showed larger estimated richness than memory ones. Read depth was anticipated to influence clonotype sharing among donors.

With respect to this clone: Its specificity is unknown.

Losses at the gene ends were 4 bases for V and 1 base for J; bases not matched to a gene: 15. Germline lookup yields CDR1 LNHNV and CDR2 YYDKDF (reference sequence). The CDR3 sequence is 19 residues long. Sorted subsets were amplified in replicate PCRs using about 200 ng DNA, tens of thousands of T cell genomes. Source study methods: Junction-only immunoSEQ data arrived without quality scores, meaning filtering differed. Measured with immunoSEQ multiplex PCR; TCRdb has only the in-frame clones, and not every one. The DNA gave D and trimming, while V, J and clone size come from that table. The sample has millions of clones; approximately 94% are singletons. CD8 cells regarded as naive lacked CD45RO, were positively chosen for CCR7, and omitted terminally differentiated effector memory CD45RA+ cells.

The chain combines TRBV15 with TRBJ2-1; 8 bases line up with TRBD1. This clonotype originated in a man aged 18 to 29 in good health. Some clones in this sample may be carry-over from other donors' samples. The sequencing sample was made of naive CD8+ T cells from PBMCs. CDR3 in DNA: TGTGCCACCAGCAAAGACCGGGACAGGATAATCGATTCCTACAATGAGCAGTTCTTC. This codes for CATSKDRDRIIDSYNEQFF.